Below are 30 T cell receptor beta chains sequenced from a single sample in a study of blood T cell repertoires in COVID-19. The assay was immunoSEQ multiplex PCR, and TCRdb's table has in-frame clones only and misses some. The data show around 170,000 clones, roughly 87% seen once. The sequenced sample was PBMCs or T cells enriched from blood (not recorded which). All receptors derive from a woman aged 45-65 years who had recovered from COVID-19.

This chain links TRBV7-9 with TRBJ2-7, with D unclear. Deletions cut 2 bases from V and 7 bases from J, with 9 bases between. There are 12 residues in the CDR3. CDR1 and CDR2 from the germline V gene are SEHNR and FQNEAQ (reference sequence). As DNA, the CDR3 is TGTGCCAGCAGCTTAATCCAGTCGGAGCAGTACTTC. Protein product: CASSLIQSEQYF.

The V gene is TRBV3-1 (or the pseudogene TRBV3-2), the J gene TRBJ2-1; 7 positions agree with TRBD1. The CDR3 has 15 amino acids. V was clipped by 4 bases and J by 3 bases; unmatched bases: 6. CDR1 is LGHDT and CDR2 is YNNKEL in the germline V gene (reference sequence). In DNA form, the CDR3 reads TGTGCCAGCAGCCGCCGGGACAGCTACTACAATGAGCAGTTCTTC. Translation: CASSRRDSYYNEQFF.

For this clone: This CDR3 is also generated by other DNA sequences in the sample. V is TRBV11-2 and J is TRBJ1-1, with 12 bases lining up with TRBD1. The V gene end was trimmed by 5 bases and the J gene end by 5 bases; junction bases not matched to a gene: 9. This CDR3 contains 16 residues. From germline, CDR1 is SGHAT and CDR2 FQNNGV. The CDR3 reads CASSRGQGAKGTEAFF. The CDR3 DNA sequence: TGTGCCAGCAGCCGGGGACAGGGGGCGAAGGGTACTGAAGCTTTCTTT.

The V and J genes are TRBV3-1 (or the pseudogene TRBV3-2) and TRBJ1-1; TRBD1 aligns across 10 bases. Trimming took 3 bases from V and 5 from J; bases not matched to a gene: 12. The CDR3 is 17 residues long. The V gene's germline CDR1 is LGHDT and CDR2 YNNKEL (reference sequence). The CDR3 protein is CASSHTRPDRGRTEAFF. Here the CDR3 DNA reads TGTGCCAGCAGCCACACCCGACCGGACAGGGGGAGAACTGAAGCTTTCTTT.

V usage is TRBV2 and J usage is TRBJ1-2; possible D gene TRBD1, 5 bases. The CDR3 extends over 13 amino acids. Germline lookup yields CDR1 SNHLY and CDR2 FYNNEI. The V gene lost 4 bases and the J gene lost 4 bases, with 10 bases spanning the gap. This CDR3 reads CASSVGHSYGYTF. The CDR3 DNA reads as TGTGCCAGCAGTGTAGGACACTCCTATGGCTACACCTTC.

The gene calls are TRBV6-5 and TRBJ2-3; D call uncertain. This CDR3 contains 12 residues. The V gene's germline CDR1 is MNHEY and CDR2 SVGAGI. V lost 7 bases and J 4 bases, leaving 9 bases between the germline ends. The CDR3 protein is CASNQVADTQYF. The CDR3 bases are TGTGCCAGCAACCAAGTAGCAGATACGCAGTATTTT.

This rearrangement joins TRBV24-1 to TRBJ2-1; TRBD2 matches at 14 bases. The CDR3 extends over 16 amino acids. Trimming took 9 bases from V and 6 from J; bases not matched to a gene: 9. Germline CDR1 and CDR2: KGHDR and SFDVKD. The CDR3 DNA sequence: TGTGCCACCGGCTCCGGGACTAGCGGGAGCCTCAATGAGCAGTTCTTC. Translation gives CATGSGTSGSLNEQFF.

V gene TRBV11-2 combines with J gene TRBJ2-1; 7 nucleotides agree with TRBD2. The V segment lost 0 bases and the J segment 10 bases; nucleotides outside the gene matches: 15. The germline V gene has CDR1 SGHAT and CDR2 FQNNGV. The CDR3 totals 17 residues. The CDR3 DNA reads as TGTGCCAGCAGCTTAGATAGGTCCAGCGGGATTTTTGGCGAGCAGTTCTTC. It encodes CASSLDRSSGIFGEQFF.

The CDR3 reads CASSQDPVGAPSGNTIYF. For the CDR3, the DNA is TGTGCCAGCAGCCAAGATCCTGTGGGGGCACCGTCTGGAAACACCATATATTTT. The chain links TRBV4-2 to TRBJ1-3, with D possibly TRBD1 on 6 matching bases. V lost 0 bases, J lost 1 base, and 16 bases lay in between. CDR1 and CDR2 from the germline V gene are LGHNA and YNFKEQ. The CDR3 is 18 amino acids.

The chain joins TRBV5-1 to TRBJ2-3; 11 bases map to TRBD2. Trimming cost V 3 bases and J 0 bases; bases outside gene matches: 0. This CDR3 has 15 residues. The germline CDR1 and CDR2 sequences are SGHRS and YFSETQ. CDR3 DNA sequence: TGCGCCAGCAGCTGGACTAGCGGGAGCACAGATACGCAGTATTTT. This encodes CASSWTSGSTDTQYF.

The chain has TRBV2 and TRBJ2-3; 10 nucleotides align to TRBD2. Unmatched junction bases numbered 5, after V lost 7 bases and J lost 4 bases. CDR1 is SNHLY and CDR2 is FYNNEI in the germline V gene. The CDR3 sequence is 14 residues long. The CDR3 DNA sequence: TGTGCCAGCAACCTAGCGGGAGCGTCAGATACGCAGTATTTT. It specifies CASNLAGASDTQYF.

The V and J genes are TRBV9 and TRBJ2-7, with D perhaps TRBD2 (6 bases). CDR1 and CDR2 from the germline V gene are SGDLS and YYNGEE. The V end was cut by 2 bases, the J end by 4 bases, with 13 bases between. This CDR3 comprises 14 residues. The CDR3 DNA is TGTGCCAGCAGCGTCGGCGGGGCCGGGTACGAGCAGTACTTC. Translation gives CASSVGGAGYEQYF.

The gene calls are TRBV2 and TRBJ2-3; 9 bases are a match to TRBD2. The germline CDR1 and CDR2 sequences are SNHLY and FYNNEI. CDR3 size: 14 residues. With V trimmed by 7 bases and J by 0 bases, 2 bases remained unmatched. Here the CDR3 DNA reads TGTGCCAGCATACTAGCGGGTAGCACAGATACGCAGTATTTT. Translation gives CASILAGSTDTQYF.

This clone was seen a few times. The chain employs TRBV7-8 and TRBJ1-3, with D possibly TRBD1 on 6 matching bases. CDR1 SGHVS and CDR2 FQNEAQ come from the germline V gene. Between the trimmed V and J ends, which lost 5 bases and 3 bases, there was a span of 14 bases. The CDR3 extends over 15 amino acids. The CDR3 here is CASSRAGTLGNTIYF. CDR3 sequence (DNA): TGTGCCAGCAGCCGTGCCGGGACACTTGGAAACACCATATATTTT.

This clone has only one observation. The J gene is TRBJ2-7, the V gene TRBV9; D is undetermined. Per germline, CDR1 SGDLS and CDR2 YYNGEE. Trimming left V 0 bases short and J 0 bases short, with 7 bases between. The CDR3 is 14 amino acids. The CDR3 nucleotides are TGTGCCAGCAGCGTAGCGCCTAGCTCCTACGAGCAGTACTTC. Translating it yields CASSVAPSSYEQYF.

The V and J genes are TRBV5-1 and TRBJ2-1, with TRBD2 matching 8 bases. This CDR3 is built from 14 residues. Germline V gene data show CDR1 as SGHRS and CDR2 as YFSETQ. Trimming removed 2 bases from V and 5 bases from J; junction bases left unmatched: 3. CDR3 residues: CASSFSGKDNEQFF. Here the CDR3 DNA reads TGCGCCAGCAGCTTTAGCGGGAAGGACAATGAGCAGTTCTTC. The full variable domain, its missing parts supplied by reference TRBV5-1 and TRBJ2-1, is KAGVTQTPRYLIKTRGQQVTLSCSPISGHRSVSWYQQTPGQGLQFLFEYFSETQRNKGNFPGRFSGRQFSNSRSEMNVSTLELGDSALYLCASSFSGKDNEQFFGPGTRLTVL.

The CDR3 sequence: CASSTAAGPHEQYF. CDR3 coding DNA: TGTGCCAGTAGTACAGCCGCTGGGCCCCACGAGCAGTACTTC. The chain uses TRBV19 and TRBJ2-7; D is unresolved. The CDR3 spans 14 residues. The V and J ends lost 4 bases and 5 bases respectively, with 15 bases between them. Germline CDR1 LNHDA, CDR2 SQIVND (reference sequence). The variable domain in full, completed from reference TRBV19 and TRBJ2-7, reads DGGITQSPKYLFRKEGQNVTLSCEQNLNHDAMYWYRQDPGQGLRLIYYSQIVNDFQKGDIAEGYSVSREKKESFPLTVTSAQKNPTAFYLCASSTAAGPHEQYFGPGTRLTVT.

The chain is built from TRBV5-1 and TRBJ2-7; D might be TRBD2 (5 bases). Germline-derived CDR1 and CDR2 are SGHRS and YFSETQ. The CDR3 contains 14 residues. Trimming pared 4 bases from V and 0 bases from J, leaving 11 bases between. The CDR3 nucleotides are TGCGCCAGCAGCCCAGCCAGCGGCTCCTACGAGCAGTACTTC. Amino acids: CASSPASGSYEQYF. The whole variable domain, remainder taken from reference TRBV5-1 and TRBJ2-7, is KAGVTQTPRYLIKTRGQQVTLSCSPISGHRSVSWYQQTPGQGLQFLFEYFSETQRNKGNFPGRFSGRQFSNSRSEMNVSTLELGDSALYLCASSPASGSYEQYFGPGTRLTVT.

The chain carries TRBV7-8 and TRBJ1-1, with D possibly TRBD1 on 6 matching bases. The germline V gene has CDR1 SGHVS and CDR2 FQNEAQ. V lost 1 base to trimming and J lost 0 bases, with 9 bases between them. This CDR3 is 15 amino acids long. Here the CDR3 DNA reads TGTGCCAGCAGCTTAGTTGGACAGTTGAACACTGAAGCTTTCTTT. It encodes CASSLVGQLNTEAFF. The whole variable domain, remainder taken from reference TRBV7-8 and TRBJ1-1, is GAGVSQSPRYKVAKRGQDVALRCDPISGHVSLFWYQQALGQGPEFLTYFQNEAQLDKSGLPSDRFFAERPEGSVSTLKIQRTQQEDSAVYLCASSLVGQLNTEAFFGQGTRLTVV.

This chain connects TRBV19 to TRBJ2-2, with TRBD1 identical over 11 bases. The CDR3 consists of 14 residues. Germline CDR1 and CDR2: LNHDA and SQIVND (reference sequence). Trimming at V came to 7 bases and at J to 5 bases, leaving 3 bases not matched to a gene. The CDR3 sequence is CASTGQGATGELFF. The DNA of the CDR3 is TGTGCCAGTACAGGACAGGGGGCGACCGGGGAGCTGTTTTTT.

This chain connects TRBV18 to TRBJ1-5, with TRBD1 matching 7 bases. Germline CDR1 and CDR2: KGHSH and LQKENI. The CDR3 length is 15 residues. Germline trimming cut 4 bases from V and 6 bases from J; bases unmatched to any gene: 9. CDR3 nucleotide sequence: TGTGCCAGCTCACTGACAGGGACAATCGCTCAGCCCCAGCATTTT. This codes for CASSLTGTIAQPQHF. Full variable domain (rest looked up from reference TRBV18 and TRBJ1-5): NAGVMQNPRHLVRRRGQEARLRCSPMKGHSHVYWYRQLPEEGLKFMVYLQKENIIDESGMPKERFSAEFPKEGPSILRIQQVVRGDSAAYFCASSLTGTIAQPQHFGDGTRLSIL.

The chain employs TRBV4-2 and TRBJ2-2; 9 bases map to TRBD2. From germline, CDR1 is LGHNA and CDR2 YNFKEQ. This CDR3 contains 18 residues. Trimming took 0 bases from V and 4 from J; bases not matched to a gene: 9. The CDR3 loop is CASSQDHALAGLTGELFF. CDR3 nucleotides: TGTGCCAGCAGCCAAGATCATGCCCTAGCGGGACTCACCGGGGAGCTGTTTTTT.

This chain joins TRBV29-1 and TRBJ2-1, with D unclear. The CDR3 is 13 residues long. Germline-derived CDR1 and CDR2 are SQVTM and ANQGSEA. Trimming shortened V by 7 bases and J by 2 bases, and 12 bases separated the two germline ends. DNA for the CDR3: TGCAGCGGGGCATCGCTCACCTACAATGAGCAGTTCTTC. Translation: CSGASLTYNEQFF.

The CDR3 bases are TGTGCCAGCAGTAGGGGAGGGCTCGGCGAGCAGTACTTC. This translates into CASSRGGLGEQYF. The chain couples TRBV11-3 to TRBJ2-7; 7 nucleotides agree with TRBD2. Germline V gene sequence: CDR1 SGHNT, CDR2 YENEEA. Trimming cost V 6 bases and J 6 bases; bases outside gene matches: 8. The CDR3 covers 13 residues.

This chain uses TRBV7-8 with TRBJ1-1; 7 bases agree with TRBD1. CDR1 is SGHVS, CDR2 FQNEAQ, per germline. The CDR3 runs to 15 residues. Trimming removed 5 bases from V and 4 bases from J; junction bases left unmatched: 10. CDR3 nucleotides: TGTGCCAGCAGCCCCCGACAGGGTTTGAGCACTGAAGCTTTCTTT. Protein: CASSPRQGLSTEAFF.

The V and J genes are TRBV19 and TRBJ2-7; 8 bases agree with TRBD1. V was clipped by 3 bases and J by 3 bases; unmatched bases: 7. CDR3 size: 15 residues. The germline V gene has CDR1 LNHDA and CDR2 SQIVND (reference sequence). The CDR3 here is CASSIDRGPYYEQYF. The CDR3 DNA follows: TGTGCCAGTAGTATCGACAGGGGACCTTACTACGAGCAGTACTTC.

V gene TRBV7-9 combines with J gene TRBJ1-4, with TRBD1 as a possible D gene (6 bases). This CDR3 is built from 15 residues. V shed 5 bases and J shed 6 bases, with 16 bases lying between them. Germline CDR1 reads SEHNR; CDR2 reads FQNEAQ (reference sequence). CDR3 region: CASSPTGRRDEKLFF. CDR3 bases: TGTGCCAGCAGCCCGACAGGACGAAGGGATGAAAAACTGTTTTTT. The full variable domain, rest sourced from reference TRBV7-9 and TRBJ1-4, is DTGVSQNPRHKITKRGQNVTFRCDPISEHNRLYWYRQTLGQGPEFLTYFQNEAQLEKSRLLSDRFSAERPKGSFSTLEIQRTEQGDSAMYLCASSPTGRRDEKLFFGSGTQLSVL.

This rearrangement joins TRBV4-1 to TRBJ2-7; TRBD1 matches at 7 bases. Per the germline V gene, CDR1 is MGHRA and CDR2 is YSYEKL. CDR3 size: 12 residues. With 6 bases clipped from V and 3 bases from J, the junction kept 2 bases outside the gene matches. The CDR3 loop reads CASRDRYYEQYF. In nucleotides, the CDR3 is TGCGCCAGCAGGGACAGGTACTACGAGCAGTACTTC.

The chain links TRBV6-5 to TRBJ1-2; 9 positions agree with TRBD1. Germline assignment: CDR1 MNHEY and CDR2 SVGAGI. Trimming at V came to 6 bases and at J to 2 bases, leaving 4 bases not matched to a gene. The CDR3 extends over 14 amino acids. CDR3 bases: TGTGCCAGCAGCGGGGACAGGGAGAACTATGGCTACACCTTC. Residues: CASSGDRENYGYTF.

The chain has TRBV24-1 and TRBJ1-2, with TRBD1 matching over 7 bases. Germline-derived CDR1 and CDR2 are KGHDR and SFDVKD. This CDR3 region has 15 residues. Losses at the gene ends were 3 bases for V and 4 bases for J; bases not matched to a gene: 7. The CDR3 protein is CATSDAGTEPYGYTF. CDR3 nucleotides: TGTGCCACCAGTGATGCCGGGACAGAGCCCTATGGCTACACCTTC.